This T cell receptor (beta chain) is from a study of human T cells and chemical hapten exposure. At the level of the study: The sensitizer, 2% DPC, was used on approximately 2 cm by approximately 2 cm of upper inner arm skin.

In TCRdb, the RACE reads were re-called with MiXCR into one record per CDR3 protein. Of some 330,000 distinct CDR3 sequences in the sample, about 5% are singletons; the top ten hold about 8.7%. The sample holds a few counts of this clonotype. Specified time point: pre-sensitization, week 0. The treatment here: therapeutic diphenylcyclopropenone sensitization with weekly scalp DPC. Germline V CDR1 and CDR2: MNHEY, SVGAGI. This CDR3 contains 20 residues. Unmatched junction bases numbered 14, after V lost 2 bases and J lost 5 bases. The rearrangement uses TRBV6-5 and TRBJ2-3, with 15 bases identical to TRBD2. This TCR came from a woman aged 18-29 years with alopecia areata. Some clones in this sample may be carry-over from other donors' samples. The sample consisted of whole blood, taken in connection with sensitization to the hapten diphenylcyclopropenone (DPC). CDR3 DNA sequence: TGTGCCAGCAGTTACGTGGGACTAGCGGGGGGCATATCTTCCGGAGATACGCAGTATTTT. Translated: CASSYVGLAGGISSGDTQYF.